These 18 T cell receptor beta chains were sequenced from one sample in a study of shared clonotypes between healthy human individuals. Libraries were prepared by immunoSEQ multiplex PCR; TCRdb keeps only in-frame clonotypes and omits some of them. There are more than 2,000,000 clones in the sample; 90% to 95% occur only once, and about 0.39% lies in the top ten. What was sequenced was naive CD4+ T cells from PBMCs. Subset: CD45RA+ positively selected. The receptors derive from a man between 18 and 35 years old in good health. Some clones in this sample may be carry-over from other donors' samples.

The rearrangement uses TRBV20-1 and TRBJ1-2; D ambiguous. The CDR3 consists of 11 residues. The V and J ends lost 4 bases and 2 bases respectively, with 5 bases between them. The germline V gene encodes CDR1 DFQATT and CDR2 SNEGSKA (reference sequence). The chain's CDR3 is CSATTNYGYTF. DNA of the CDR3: TGCAGTGCTACCACCAACTATGGCTACACCTTC.

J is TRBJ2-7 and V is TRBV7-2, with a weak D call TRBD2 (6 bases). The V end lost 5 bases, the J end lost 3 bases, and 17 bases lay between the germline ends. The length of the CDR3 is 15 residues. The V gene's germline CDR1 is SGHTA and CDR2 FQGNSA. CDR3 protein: CASSIQSSAYYEQYF. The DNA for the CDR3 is TGTGCCAGCAGCATCCAGTCTAGCGCCTACTACGAGCAGTACTTC.

For the CDR3, the DNA is TGTGCCAGCAGCCCCCGACACGGAACCTACGAGCAGTACTTC. Translating gives CASSPRHGTYEQYF. This chain links TRBV7-2 with TRBJ2-7; D remains unclear. The CDR3 contains 14 residues. CDR1 SGHTA and CDR2 FQGNSA come from the germline V gene. Trimming removed 5 bases from V and 2 bases from J, with 13 bases in between.

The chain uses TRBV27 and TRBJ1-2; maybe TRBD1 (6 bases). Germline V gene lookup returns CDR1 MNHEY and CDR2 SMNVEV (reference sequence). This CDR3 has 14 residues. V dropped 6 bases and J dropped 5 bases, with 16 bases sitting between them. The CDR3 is CASSPGRGTYGYTF. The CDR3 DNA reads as TGTGCCAGCAGCCCAGGACGGGGGACATATGGCTACACCTTC.

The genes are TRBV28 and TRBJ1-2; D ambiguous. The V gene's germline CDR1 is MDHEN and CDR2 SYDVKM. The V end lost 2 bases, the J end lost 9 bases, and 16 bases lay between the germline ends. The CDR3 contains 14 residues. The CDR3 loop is CASSLTTRLARYTF. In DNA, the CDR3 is TGTGCCAGCAGTTTAACAACCCGGCTTGCCCGCTACACCTTC.

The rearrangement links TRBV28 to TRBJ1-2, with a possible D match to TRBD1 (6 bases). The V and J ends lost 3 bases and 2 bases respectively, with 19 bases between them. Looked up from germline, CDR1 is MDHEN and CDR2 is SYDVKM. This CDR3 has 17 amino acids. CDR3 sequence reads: CASSFVFRAGTNYGYTF. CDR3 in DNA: TGTGCCAGCAGTTTCGTTTTCCGCGCAGGGACAAACTATGGCTACACCTTC.

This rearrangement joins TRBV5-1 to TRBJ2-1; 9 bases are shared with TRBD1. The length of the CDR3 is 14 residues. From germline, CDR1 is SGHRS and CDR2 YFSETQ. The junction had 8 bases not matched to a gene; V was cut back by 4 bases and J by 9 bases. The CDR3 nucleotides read TGCGCCAGCAGCAGCCAGGGACAGGGCGGTGAGCAGTTCTTC. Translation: CASSSQGQGGEQFF.

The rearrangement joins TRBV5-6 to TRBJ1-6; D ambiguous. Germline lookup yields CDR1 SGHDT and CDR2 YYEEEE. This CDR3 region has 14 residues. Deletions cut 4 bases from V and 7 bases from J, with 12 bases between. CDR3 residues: CASSLTDDNSPLHF. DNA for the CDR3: TGTGCCAGCAGCCTAACGGACGACAATTCACCCCTCCACTTT.

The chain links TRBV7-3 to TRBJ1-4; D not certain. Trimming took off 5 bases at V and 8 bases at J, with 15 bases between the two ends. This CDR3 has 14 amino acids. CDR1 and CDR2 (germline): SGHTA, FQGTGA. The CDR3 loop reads CASSPGVPGEKLFF. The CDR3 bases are TGTGCCAGCAGCCCAGGCGTTCCCGGGGAAAAACTGTTTTTT.

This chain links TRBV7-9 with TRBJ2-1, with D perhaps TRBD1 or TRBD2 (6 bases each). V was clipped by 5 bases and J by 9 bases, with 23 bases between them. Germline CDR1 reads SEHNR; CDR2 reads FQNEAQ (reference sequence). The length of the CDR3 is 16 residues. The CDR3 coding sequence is TGTGCCAGCAGCCTTTCCCGGGGGCTACCGCGGGGTGAGCAGTTCTTC. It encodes CASSLSRGLPRGEQFF.

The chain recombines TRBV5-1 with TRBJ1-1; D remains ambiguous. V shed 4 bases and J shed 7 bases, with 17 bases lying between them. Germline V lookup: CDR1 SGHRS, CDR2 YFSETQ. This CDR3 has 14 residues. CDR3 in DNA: TGCGCCAGCAGCCCCCTGTCCACGGCCTTTGAAGCTTTCTTT. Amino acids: CASSPLSTAFEAFF.

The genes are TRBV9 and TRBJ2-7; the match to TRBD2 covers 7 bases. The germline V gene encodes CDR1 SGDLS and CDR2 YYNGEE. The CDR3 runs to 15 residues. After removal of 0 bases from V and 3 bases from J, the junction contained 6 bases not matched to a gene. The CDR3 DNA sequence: TGTGCCAGCAGCGTAGGGCTAGCGGTCAACTACGAGCAGTACTTC. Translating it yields CASSVGLAVNYEQYF.

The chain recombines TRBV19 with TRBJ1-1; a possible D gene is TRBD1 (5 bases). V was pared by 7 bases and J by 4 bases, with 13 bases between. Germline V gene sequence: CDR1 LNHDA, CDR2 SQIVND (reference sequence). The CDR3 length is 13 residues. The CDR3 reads CASTLWGGTEAFF. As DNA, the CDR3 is TGTGCCAGTACCCTTTGGGGGGGCACTGAAGCTTTCTTT.

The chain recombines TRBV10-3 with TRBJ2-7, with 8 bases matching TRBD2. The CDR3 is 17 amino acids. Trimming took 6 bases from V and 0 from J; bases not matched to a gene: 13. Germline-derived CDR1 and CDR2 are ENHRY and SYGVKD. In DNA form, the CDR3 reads TGTGCCATCAGCGAACACCCCGGGACTAGGAGCTCCTACGAGCAGTACTTC. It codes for CAISEHPGTRSSYEQYF.

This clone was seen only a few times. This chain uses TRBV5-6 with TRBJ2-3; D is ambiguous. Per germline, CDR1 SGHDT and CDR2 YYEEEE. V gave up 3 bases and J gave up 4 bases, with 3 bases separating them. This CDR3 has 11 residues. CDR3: CASSSSDTQYF. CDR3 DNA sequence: TGTGCCAGCAGCTCCTCAGATACGCAGTATTTT. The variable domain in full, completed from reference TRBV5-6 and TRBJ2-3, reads DAGVTQSPTHLIKTRGQQVTLRCSPKSGHDTVSWYQQALGQGPQFIFQYYEEEERQRGNFPDRFSGHQFPNYSSELNVNALLLGDSALYLCASSSSDTQYFGPGTRLTVL.

The CDR3 DNA reads TGCGCCAGCAGCACACTCACAGGGGGACCACGCGAGCAGTACTTC. Its translation: CASSTLTGGPREQYF. The rearrangement uses TRBV5-1 and TRBJ2-7; 8 positions match TRBD1. In germline, CDR1 is SGHRS, CDR2 YFSETQ. The CDR3 contains 15 residues. V lost 4 bases to trimming and J lost 6 bases; unmatched junction nucleotides: 12.

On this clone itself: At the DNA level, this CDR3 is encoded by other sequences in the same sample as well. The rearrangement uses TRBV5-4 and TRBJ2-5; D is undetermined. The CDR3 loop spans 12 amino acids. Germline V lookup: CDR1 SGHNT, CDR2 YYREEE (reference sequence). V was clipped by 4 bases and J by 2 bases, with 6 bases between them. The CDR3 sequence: CASSVPQETQYF. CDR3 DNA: TGTGCCAGCAGCGTGCCTCAAGAGACCCAGTACTTC.

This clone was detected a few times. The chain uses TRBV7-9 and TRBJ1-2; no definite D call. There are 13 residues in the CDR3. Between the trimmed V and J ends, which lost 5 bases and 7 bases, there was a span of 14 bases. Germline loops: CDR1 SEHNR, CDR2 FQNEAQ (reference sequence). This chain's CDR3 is CASSPQSSSGYTF. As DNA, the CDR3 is TGTGCCAGCAGCCCACAAAGTTCCTCTGGCTACACCTTC.